This T cell receptor beta chain is drawn from a study of blood T cell repertoires in COVID-19. Study overall: Sample material is recorded as cDNA or gDNA derived from T cells, B-cell-depleted T cells, or PBMCs.

Original processing methods: Estimated nucleated cell counts came from reference gene primer amplification. Profiled with immunoSEQ multiplex PCR; TCRdb holds only in-frame clones, not every one. For V, J and clone size, that table is used; D and trimming come from the DNA. Of about 170,000 clones in the sample, around 90% are singletons; the top ten hold roughly 2.4%. This clone was found once. CDR3 length: 16 residues. Sequencing used peripheral blood. This clonotype was obtained from a woman of 80 years or more with COVID-19, enrolled during active disease. The rearrangement uses TRBV21-1 and TRBJ1-5; TRBD1 is taken as the D call from the table, unchecked against the DNA. TRBV21-1 is assigned pseudogene status. The CDR3 sequence is CASGTGYPHSNQPQHF. The CDR3 region has the DNA TGTGCCAGCGGGACAGGGTACCCCCATAGCAATCAGCCCCAGCATTTT.